Here is one T cell receptor (beta chain) with its context. The target antigen is unknown. This entry comes from a study of shared clonotypes between healthy human individuals. As for the study in general: Two female and a few male donors aged 18 to 49 were enrolled.

Study results and caveats: Generally, naive subsets came out with larger estimated richness than memory subsets.

In the original workflow: ImmunoSEQ sequences covered only the junction and lacked quality scores; filtering therefore differed. Profiling relied on immunoSEQ multiplex PCR, and the TCRdb table lists in-frame clones only, not all of them. Clonal size and the V and J genes are those of that table, whereas D and trimming came from the DNA. The data contain around 510,000 clones, approximately 94% of them singletons. Germline assignment: CDR1 KGHSH and CDR2 LQKENI. The CDR3 consists of 13 residues. J gave up 11 bases and V 5 bases, and 11 bases lay outside the gene matches. The sequencing input was naive CD4+ T cells sorted from blood. The subset here: CD45RA+ positively selected. This clonotype originated in a woman in her 30s in good health. The chain joins TRBV18 to TRBJ2-5; TRBD2 matches at 7 bases. The CDR3 sequence is CASSSQREGEQYF. CDR3 DNA: TGTGCCAGCTCAAGTCAGCGGGAAGGAGAGCAGTACTTC.